This is a list of T cell receptor beta chains from one sample in a study of T cells in Graves' hyperthyroidism and ophthalmopathy. MiXCR was run by TCRdb on the multiplex PCR reads, yielding one entry per CDR3 protein. The table shows 490,000 or so distinct CDR3 sequences, with 15% to 20% occurring only once. Sequences were obtained from blood. The receptor source for this set is a woman under 40 with Graves' ophthalmopathy. The CDR3 runs from the conserved cysteine through the conserved F or W.

j_call v_call cdr3_aa
TRBJ2-1 TRBV10-3 CAISAQGNEQFF
TRBJ2-7 TRBV20-1 CSARAITSGSYEQYF
TRBJ1-5 TRBV5-1 CASSLGVRQPQHF
TRBJ2-3 TRBV18 CASFTGSTDTQYF
TRBJ2-1 TRBV30 CAWSTDGFMGNEQFF
TRBJ2-3 TRBV2 CASSDSGTSTDTQYF
TRBJ2-1 TRBV12-3/TRBV12-4 CASTQRGLAGGPRGEQFF
TRBJ2-7 TRBV7-2 CASSLAAGAGYEQYF
TRBJ1-2 TRBV7-9 CASSLVSPFLGGLPYGYTF
TRBJ2-6 TRBV7-2 CASSLGAGANVLTF
TRBJ1-1 TRBV10-3 CAITPRAGGAVGNTEAFF
TRBJ2-1 TRBV6-1 CASRVSGSIAYNEQFF
TRBJ2-2 TRBV4-3 CASSQDPRGASNTGELFF
TRBJ2-5 TRBV5-1 CASSGGKMTGEETQYF
TRBJ2-5 TRBV12-3/TRBV12-4 CASSLGGWWETQYF
TRBJ2-3 TRBV15 CATSSRDKWVTDTQYF
TRBJ1-5 TRBV20-1 CSATTVGNQPQHF
TRBJ2-5 TRBV28 CASIGQETQYF
TRBJ1-1 TRBV27 CASSSNGRMNTEAFF
TRBJ2-3 TRBV13 CASSPWGDTQYF
TRBJ2-1 TRBV9 CASSAGRGSYNEQFF
TRBJ2-1 TRBV3-1 CASRYHRTSGRSGSYNEQFF
TRBJ1-6 TRBV2 CASRLDRASPLHF
TRBJ1-2 TRBV2 CASRDRGAFNYGYTF
TRBJ2-2 TRBV7-8 CASSLRQGTTTGELFF
TRBJ1-5 TRBV19 CASRREGRNSNQPQHF
TRBJ2-5 TRBV24-1 CATSDLVASVGETQYF
TRBJ2-1 TRBV14 CASSRTGRSSYNEQFF
TRBJ2-7 TRBV18 CASSPNLGDRHEQYF
TRBJ2-1 TRBV24-1 CATSDQTGSHYNEQFF
TRBJ2-1 TRBV20-1 CSAPGTSGRDEQFF
TRBJ2-7 TRBV30 CAWSLTGTRRNEQYF
TRBJ1-1 TRBV29-1 CSVTGDRVGTEAFF
TRBJ2-5 TRBV27 CASSLLGGETQYF
TRBJ1-2 TRBV13 CASSNPLSPYGYTF